This section outlines one TCR beta chain sequence together with its context. This sample is drawn from a study of blood T cell repertoires in COVID-19. Generated by immunoSEQ multiplex PCR, the TCRdb table keeps only in-frame clones and is missing some. The repertoire holds some 68,000 clones, 90% seen once, with roughly 0.53% in the top ten. Germline V lookup: CDR1 KGHDR, CDR2 SFDVKD. This CDR3 is 14 amino acids long. Trimming removed 4 bases from V and 3 bases from J; junction bases left unmatched: 4. Sequenced: peripheral blood. The chain couples TRBV24-1 to TRBJ2-7, with 8 nucleotides matching TRBD1. The source of this sequence is a man aged 45 to 65 with COVID-19, enrolled during active disease. The DNA of the CDR3 is TGTGCCACCAGTGACACAACAGGGGGCTACGAGCAGTACTTC. Its protein is CATSDTTGGYEQYF.